One sample yielded the 13 T cell receptor beta chains listed below, sequenced in a study of blood T cell repertoires in COVID-19. Libraries were prepared by immunoSEQ multiplex PCR; TCRdb keeps only in-frame clonotypes and omits some of them. The sample carries 200,000 to 250,000 clones, 80% to 90% recorded once. Sequencing input: PBMCs or T cells enriched from blood (not recorded which). The source of these receptors is a woman aged 18-29 years in a cohort exposed to, infected with or recovered from COVID-19 (not recorded which).

J is TRBJ2-7 and V is TRBV6-1; 7 nucleotides agree with TRBD2. Germline V lookup: CDR1 MNHNS, CDR2 SASEGT. CDR3 size: 15 residues. With V trimmed by 2 bases and J by 6 bases, 10 bases remained unmatched. The CDR3 is CASSELGLDNAEQYF. DNA for the CDR3: TGTGCCAGCAGTGAATTAGGACTAGATAATGCCGAGCAGTACTTC.

This clone was counted only a few times. V usage is TRBV30 and J usage is TRBJ1-2; D is unresolved. The germline V gene has CDR1 GTSNPN and CDR2 SVGIG (reference sequence). This CDR3 has 12 amino acids. V was pared by 1 base and J by 13 bases, with 16 bases between. DNA for the CDR3: TGTGCCTGGAGTGACTTGAGGGAGGGCGGCACCTTC. Translation: CAWSDLREGGTF.

The chain has TRBV4-1 and TRBJ1-1, with 11 bases identical to TRBD1. This CDR3 spans 16 amino acids. Germline values: CDR1 MGHRA, CDR2 YSYEKL. The V gene end was trimmed by 3 bases and the J gene end by 8 bases; junction bases not matched to a gene: 11. The CDR3 protein is CASSQTGTGGLGEAFF. The CDR3 nucleotides read TGCGCCAGCAGCCAGACCGGGACAGGGGGACTTGGGGAAGCTTTCTTT.

This sequence joins TRBV6-4 and TRBJ2-2; D is undetermined. The CDR3 is 13 amino acids. Deletions cut 2 bases from V and 2 bases from J, with 3 bases between. Germline-derived CDR1 and CDR2 are MRHNA and SNTAGT. CDR3 protein: CASSDLNTGELFF. CDR3 nucleotide sequence: TGTGCCAGCAGTGACCTTAACACCGGGGAGCTGTTTTTT.

This clone was recorded once. This sequence joins TRBV24-1 and TRBJ2-7, with D perhaps matching TRBD1 (5 bases). CDR3 size: 14 residues. Germline V gives CDR1 KGHDR, CDR2 SFDVKD. Between the trimmed V and J ends, which lost 4 bases and 1 base, there was a span of 10 bases. The CDR3 DNA is TGTGCCACCAGTGACCCTGACAGATCCTACGAGCAGTACTTC. It translates to CATSDPDRSYEQYF.

The chain is built from TRBV28 and TRBJ1-1; 10 positions match TRBD1. Germline CDR1 is MDHEN and CDR2 is SYDVKM. This CDR3 spans 15 amino acids. The trim removed 8 bases at V and 3 bases at J, leaving 9 bases unmatched. The CDR3 bases are TGTGCCAGCCGTTGGACAGGGGGTGTAGACACTGAAGCTTTCTTT. This codes for CASRWTGGVDTEAFF.

The V call is TRBV28, the J call TRBJ1-2; D not resolved. CDR1 and CDR2 from the germline V gene are MDHEN and SYDVKM. V shed 8 bases and J shed 5 bases, with 18 bases lying between them. The CDR3 length is 14 residues. CDR3 coding DNA: TGTGCCAGCTCAACGGGAGCAATCCCTTATGGCTACACCTTC. It is translated as CASSTGAIPYGYTF.

This chain joins TRBV3-1 (or the pseudogene TRBV3-2) and TRBJ2-1; D might be TRBD1 (6 bases). The CDR3 consists of 16 residues. V gave up 1 base and J gave up 2 bases, with 12 bases separating them. Germline V gene sequence: CDR1 LGHDT, CDR2 YNNKEL (reference sequence). The CDR3 is CASSQVGQLPYNEQFF. As DNA, the CDR3 is TGTGCCAGCAGCCAAGTGGGACAACTCCCCTACAATGAGCAGTTCTTC.

V is TRBV24-1 and J is TRBJ2-3; perhaps TRBD2 as D (6 bases). Per germline, CDR1 KGHDR and CDR2 SFDVKD. The CDR3 is 15 amino acids. V lost 3 bases, J lost 2 bases, and 11 bases lay in between. Written as DNA, the CDR3 is TGTGCCACCAGTGATAAAACGGGACTCACAGATACGCAGTATTTT. This encodes CATSDKTGLTDTQYF.

The chain combines TRBV4-1 with TRBJ2-1; TRBD1 matches at 10 bases. In germline, CDR1 is MGHRA, CDR2 YSYEKL. V lost 6 bases to trimming and J lost 7 bases; unmatched junction nucleotides: 3. The CDR3 runs 13 residues. In nucleotides, the CDR3 is TGCGCCAGCAGACGGACAGGGGGGAATGAGCAGTTCTTC. Translating it yields CASRRTGGNEQFF.

The table lists this clone with a count of one. The chain combines TRBV4-1 with TRBJ1-5; 7 bases map to TRBD1. V shed 4 bases, J shed 3 bases, and the junction held 3 bases outside the gene matches. This CDR3 region has 14 residues. The germline gives CDR1 MGHRA, CDR2 YSYEKL. The CDR3 DNA sequence: TGCGCCAGCAGCCGAGGGACAGACAATCAGCCCCAGCATTTT. Protein product: CASSRGTDNQPQHF.

The rearrangement uses TRBV6-2 or TRBV6-3 and TRBJ1-1; D not certain. Germline V gene data show CDR1 as MNHEY and CDR2 as SVGEGT. This CDR3 contains 13 residues. V gave up 0 bases and J gave up 11 bases, with 13 bases separating them. For the CDR3, the DNA is TGTGCCAGCAGTTACTCGTCACCCCCCGGGGCTTTCTTT. It specifies CASSYSSPPGAFF.

The rearrangement links TRBV24-1 to TRBJ2-7, with 8 nucleotides matching TRBD1. The germline gives CDR1 KGHDR, CDR2 SFDVKD. The length of the CDR3 is 16 residues. The V gene end was trimmed by 5 bases and the J gene end by 4 bases; junction bases not matched to a gene: 12. This chain's CDR3 is CATSGQGTPEGYEQYF. For the CDR3, the DNA is TGTGCCACCAGTGGACAGGGGACCCCGGAGGGGTACGAGCAGTACTTC.